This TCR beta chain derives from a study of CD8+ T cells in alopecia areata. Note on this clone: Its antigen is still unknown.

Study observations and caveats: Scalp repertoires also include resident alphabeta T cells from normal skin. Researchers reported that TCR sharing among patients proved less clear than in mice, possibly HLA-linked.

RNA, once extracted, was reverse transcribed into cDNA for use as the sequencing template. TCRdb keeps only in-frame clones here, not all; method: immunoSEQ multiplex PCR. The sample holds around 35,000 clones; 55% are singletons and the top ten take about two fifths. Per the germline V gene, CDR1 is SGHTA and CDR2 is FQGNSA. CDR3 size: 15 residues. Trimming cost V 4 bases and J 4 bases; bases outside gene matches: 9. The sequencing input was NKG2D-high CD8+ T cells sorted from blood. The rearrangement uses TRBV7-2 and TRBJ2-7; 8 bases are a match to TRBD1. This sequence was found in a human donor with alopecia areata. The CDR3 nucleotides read TGTGCCAGCAGCTCTATGGACAGGGTAAGGTACGAGCAGTACTTC. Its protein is CASSSMDRVRYEQYF.